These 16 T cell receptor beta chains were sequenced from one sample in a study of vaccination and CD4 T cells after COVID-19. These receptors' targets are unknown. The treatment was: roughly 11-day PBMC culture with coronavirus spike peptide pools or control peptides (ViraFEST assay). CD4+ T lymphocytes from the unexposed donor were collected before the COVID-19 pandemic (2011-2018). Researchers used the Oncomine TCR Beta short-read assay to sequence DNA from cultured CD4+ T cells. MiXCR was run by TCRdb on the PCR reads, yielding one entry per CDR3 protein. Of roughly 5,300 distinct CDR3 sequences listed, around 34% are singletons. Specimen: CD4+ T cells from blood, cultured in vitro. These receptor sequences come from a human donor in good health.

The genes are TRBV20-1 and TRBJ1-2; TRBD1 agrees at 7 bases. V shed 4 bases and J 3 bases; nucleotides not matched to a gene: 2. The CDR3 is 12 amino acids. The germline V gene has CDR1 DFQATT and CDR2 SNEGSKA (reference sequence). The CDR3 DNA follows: TGCAGTGCTACAGGGGGTGACTATGGCTACACCTTC. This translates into CSATGGDYGYTF.

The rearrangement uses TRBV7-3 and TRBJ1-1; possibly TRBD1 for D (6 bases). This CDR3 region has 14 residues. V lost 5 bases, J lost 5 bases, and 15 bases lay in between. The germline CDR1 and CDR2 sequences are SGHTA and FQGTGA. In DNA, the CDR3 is TGTGCCAGCAGCCTCAGGGGTCGGGAAACTGAAGCTTTCTTT. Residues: CASSLRGRETEAFF. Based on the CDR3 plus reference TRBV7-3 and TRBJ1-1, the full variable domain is GAGVSQTPSNKVTEKGKYVELRCDPISGHTALYWYRQSLGQGPEFLIYFQGTGAADDSGLPNDRFFAVRPEGSVSTLKIQRTERGDSAVYLCASSLRGRETEAFFGQGTRLTVV.

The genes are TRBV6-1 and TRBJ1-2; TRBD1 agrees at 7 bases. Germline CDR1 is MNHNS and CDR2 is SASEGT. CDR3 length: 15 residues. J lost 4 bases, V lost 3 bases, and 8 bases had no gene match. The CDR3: CASSDRWDSSYGYTF. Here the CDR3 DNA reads TGTGCCAGCAGTGATAGATGGGACAGTAGCTATGGCTACACCTTC.

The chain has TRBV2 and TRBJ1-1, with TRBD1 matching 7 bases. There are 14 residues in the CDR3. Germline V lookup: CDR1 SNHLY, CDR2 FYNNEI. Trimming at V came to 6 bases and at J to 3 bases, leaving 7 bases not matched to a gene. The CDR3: CASRGDRTYTEAFF. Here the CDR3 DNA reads TGTGCCAGCAGGGGGGACAGAACCTACACTGAAGCTTTCTTT.

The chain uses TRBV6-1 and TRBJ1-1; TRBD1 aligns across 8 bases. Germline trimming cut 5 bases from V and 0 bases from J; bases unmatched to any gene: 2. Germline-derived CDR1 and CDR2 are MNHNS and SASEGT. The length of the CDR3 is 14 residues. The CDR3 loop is CASSQGAMNTEAFF. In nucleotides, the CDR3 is TGTGCCAGCAGTCAGGGGGCCATGAACACTGAAGCTTTCTTT.

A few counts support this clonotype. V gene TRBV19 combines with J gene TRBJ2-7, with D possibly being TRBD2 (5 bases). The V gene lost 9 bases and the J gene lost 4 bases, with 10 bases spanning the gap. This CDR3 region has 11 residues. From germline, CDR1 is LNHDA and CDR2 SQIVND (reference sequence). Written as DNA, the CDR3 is TGTGCCAGCCGGGGAGAGTACGAGCAGTACTTC. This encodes CASRGEYEQYF.

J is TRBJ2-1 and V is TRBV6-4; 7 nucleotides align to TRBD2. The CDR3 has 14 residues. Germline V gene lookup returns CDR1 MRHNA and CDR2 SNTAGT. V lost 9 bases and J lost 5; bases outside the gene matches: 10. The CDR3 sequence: CASSERDGHNEQFF. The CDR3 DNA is TGTGCCAGTTCTGAGCGGGACGGACACAATGAGCAGTTCTTC.

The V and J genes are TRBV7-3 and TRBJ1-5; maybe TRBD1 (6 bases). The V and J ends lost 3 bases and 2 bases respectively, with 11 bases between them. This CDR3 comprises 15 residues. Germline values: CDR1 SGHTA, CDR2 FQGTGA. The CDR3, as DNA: TGTGCCAGCAGCTTCAACGGGGGCGGCAATCAGCCCCAGCATTTT. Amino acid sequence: CASSFNGGGNQPQHF.

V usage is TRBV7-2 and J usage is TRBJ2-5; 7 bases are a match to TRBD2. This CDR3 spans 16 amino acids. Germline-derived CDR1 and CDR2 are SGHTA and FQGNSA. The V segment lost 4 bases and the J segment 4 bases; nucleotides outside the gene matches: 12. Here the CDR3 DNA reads TGTGCCAGCAGCTCCACAAGGGCGGGGGTCCGAGAGACCCAGTACTTC. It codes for CASSSTRAGVRETQYF.

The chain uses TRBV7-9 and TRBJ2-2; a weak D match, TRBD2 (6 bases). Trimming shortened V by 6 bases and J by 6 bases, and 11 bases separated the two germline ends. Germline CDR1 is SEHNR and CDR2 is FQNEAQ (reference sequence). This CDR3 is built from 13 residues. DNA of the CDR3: TGTGCCAGCAGTTTAACGGGAGCCGGGGAGCTGTTTTTT. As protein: CASSLTGAGELFF.

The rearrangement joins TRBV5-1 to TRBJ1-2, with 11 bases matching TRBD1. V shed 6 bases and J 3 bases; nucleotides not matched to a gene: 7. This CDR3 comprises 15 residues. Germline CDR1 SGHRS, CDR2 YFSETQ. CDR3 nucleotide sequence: TGCGCCAGCACCAAGGACAGGGGGCGGGACTATGGCTACACCTTC. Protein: CASTKDRGRDYGYTF.

The CDR3 protein is CASSTGSGYTF. CDR3 in DNA: TGTGCCAGTAGTACGGGGAGTGGCTACACCTTC. This chain links TRBV19 with TRBJ1-2; no definite D call. CDR1 is LNHDA, CDR2 SQIVND, per germline (reference sequence). The CDR3 covers 11 residues. V was pared by 4 bases and J by 7 bases, with 7 bases between.

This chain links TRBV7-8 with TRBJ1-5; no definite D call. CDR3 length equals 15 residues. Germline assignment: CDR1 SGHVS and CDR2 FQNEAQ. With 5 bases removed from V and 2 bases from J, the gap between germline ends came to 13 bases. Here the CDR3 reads CASSGGDTGNQPQHF. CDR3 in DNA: TGTGCCAGCAGCGGTGGGGATACGGGCAATCAGCCCCAGCATTTT. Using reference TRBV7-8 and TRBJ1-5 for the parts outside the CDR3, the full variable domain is GAGVSQSPRYKVAKRGQDVALRCDPISGHVSLFWYQQALGQGPEFLTYFQNEAQLDKSGLPSDRFFAERPEGSVSTLKIQRTQQEDSAVYLCASSGGDTGNQPQHFGDGTRLSIL.

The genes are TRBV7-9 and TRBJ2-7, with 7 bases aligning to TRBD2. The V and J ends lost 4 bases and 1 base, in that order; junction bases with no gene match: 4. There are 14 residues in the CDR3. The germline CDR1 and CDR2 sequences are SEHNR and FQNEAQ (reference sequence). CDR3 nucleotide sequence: TGTGCCAGCAGCTCCGACGGGGGGTCCTACGAGCAGTACTTC. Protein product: CASSSDGGSYEQYF.

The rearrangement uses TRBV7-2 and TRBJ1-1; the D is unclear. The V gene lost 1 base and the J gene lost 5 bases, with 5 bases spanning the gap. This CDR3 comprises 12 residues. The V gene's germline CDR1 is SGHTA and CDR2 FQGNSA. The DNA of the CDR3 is TGTGCCAGCAGCTTAGTTTGGACTGAAGCTTTCTTT. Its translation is CASSLVWTEAFF.

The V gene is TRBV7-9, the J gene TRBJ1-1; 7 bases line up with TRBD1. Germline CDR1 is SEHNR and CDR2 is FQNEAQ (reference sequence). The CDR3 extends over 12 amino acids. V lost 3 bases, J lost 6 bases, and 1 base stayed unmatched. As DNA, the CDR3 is TGTGCCAGCAGCTTCGACAGGGCTGAAGCTTTCTTT. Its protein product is CASSFDRAEAFF.